This note documents a single T cell receptor (beta chain) sequence. Its antigen remains unidentified. These data originate in a study of blood T cells in healthy people across ages. Germline V gene data show CDR1 as MNHEY and CDR2 as SVGEGT. CDR3 length equals 15 residues. The V end lost 5 bases, the J end lost 1 base, and 12 bases lay between the germline ends. Together with a sample-barcoded 5' primer, a J-beta primer mix was included in a second PCR lasting about 6 to 11 cycles. All samples yielded 3 million or more CDR3-containing paired-end reads. TCRdb re-derived calls from the 5' RACE reads in MiXCR, one entry per CDR3 protein. The data show about 800,000 distinct CDR3 sequences, roughly 46% seen once. The study, taken as a whole, reports: Naive T cell percentage and TCR beta diversity correlated strongly. No one knew whether donors had CMV, which possibly confounded expanded clonotype changes. Long-lived donors exceeded aged donors in naive CD4+ cells and diversity.

The receptor comes from an elderly man in good health. The sequenced sample consisted of blood. The chain couples TRBV6-2 or TRBV6-3 to TRBJ1-5; tentatively, D is TRBD1 (6 bases). CDR3: CASSRHGQSNQPQHF. The CDR3 DNA is TGTGCCAGCAGTCGCCATGGACAGAGCAATCAGCCCCAGCATTTT.